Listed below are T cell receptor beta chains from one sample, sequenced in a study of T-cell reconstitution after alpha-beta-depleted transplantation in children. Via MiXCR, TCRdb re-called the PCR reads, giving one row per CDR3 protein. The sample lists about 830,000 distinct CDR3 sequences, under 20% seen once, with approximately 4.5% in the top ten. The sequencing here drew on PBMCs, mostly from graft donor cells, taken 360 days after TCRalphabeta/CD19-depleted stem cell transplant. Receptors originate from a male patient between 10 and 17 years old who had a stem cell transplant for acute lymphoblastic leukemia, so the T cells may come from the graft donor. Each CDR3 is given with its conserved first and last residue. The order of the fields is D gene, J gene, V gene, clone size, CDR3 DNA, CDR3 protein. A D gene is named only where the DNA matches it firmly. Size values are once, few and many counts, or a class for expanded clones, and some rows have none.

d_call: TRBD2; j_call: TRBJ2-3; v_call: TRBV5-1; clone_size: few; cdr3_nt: TGCGCCAGCAGCTCGGGGGCTAGCGGGAGATTGACAGATACGCAGTATTTT; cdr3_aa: CASSSGASGRLTDTQYF
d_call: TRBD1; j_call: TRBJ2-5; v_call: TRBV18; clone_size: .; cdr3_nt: TGTGCCAGCTGCGGACAGGGTCAAGAGACCCAGTACTTC; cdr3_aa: CASCGQGQETQYF
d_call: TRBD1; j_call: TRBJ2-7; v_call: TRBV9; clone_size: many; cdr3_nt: TGTGCCAGCAGCTCTCCGGACAGGAGCTCCTACGAGCAGTACTTC; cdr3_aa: CASSSPDRSSYEQYF
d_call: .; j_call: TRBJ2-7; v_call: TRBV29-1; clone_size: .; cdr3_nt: TGCAGCGTTGAAAGGGTCGGGGAGGTCCACTACGAGCAGTACTTC; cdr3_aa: CSVERVGEVHYEQYF
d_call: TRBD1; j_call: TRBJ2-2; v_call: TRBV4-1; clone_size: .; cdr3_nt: TGCGCCAGCAGCCAGATTGGACAGGTCCTCACCGGGGAGCTGTTTTTT; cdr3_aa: CASSQIGQVLTGELFF
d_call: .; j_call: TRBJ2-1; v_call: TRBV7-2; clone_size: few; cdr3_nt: TGTGCCAGCACCAGGGCGGGGATCTCCTACAATGAGCAGTTCTTC; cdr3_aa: CASTRAGISYNEQFF
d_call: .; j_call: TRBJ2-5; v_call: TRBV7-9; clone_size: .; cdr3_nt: TGTGCCAGCAGCTTGCCGATCGGATGGGAGACCCAGTACTTC; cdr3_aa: CASSLPIGWETQYF
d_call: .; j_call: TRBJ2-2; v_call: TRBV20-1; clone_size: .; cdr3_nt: TGCAGTGCTAGGACTCCGCCGGGCACCGGGGAGCTGTTTTTT; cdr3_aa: CSARTPPGTGELFF
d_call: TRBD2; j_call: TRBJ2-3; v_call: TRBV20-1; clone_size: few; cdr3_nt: TGCAGTGCTAGGAGGGCGGGAGGGAGCACAGATACGCAGTATTTT; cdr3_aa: CSARRAGGSTDTQYF
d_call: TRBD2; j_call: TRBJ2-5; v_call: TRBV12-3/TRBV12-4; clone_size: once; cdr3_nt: TGTGCCAGCAGTTTGCCCACGGGACTAGCGGGACTTTCCCCAGAGACCCAGTACTTC; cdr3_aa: CASSLPTGLAGLSPETQYF
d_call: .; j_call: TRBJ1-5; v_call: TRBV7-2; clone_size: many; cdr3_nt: TGTGCCAGCAGCTTAGCGCTAATAGGGGTGAGCAATCAGCCCCAGCATTTT; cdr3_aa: CASSLALIGVSNQPQHF
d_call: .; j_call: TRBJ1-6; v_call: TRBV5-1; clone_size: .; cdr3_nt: TGCGCCAGCAGCCCCGACGGGACCATCTCCTATAATTCACCCCTCCACTTT; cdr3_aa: CASSPDGTISYNSPLHF
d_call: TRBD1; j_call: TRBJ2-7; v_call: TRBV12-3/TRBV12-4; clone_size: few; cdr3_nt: TGTGCCAGCAGTTATCCCGGGACAGGGGGCCGGGAGCAGTACTTC; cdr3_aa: CASSYPGTGGREQYF
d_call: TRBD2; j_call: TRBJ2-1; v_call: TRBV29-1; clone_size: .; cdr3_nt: TGCAGCGTTATGAGCCGGGACTACCCTTACAATGAGCAGTTCTTC; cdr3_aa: CSVMSRDYPYNEQFF
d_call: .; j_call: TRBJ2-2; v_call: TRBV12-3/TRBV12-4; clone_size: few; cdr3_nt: TGTGCCAGCACCGAGAGGGGAGGTTTTGGTACCGGGGAGCTGTTTTTT; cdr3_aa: CASTERGGFGTGELFF
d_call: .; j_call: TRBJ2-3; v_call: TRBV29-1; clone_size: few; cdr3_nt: TGCAGCGTTTGGGACTTCACAGATACGCAGTATTTT; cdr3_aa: CSVWDFTDTQYF
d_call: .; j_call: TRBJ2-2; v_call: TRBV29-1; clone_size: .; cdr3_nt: TGCAGCGTTGGGGGGGCTGGCCGGGAGCTGTTTTTT; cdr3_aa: CSVGGAGRELFF
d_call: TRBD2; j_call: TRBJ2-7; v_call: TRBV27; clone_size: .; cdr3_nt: TGTGCCAGCAGTTGGGTAGCGGGAGCTGCCTACGAGCAGTACTTC; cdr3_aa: CASSWVAGAAYEQYF
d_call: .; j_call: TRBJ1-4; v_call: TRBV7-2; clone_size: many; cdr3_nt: TGTGCCAGCAGCGTTTATAATGAAAAACTGTTTTTT; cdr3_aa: CASSVYNEKLFF
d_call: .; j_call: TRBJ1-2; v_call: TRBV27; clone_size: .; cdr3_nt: TGTGCCAGCAGTTTAGCAACCAACTATGGCTACACCTTC; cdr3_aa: CASSLATNYGYTF
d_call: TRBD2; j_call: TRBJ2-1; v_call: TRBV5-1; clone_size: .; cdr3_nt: TGCGCCAGCAGCTTGGAAACGGCGGGAGGGATCAATGAGCAGTTCTTC; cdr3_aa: CASSLETAGGINEQFF
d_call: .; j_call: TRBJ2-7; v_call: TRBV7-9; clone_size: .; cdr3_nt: TGTGCCAGCAGCTTAGGGCCCCTCGGGGAGCAGTACTTC; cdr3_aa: CASSLGPLGEQYF
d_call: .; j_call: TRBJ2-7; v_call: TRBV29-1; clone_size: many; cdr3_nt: TGCAGCGTTGAAGGGGACGGCTACGAGCAGTACTTC; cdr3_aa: CSVEGDGYEQYF
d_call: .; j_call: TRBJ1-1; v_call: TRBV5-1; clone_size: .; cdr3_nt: TGCGCCAGCAGCTTGATCACGGGATCCTGGATGGACACTGAAGCTTTCTTT; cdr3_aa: CASSLITGSWMDTEAFF
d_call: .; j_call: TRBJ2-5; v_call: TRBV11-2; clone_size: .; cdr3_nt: TGTGCCAGCAGCCGAGGCCTTGGGGGCAGGGTTGTCCAAGAGACCCAGTACTTC; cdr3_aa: CASSRGLGGRVVQETQYF
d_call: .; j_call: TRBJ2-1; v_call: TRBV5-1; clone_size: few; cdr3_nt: TGCGCCAGCAGCAGGGGTTCTGTATTACAGCCCGGTGAGCAGTTCTTC; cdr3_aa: CASSRGSVLQPGEQFF
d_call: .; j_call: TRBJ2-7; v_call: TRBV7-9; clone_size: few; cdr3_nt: TGTGCCAGCAGCCTAGCCGGGATACCCTACGAGCAGTACTTC; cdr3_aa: CASSLAGIPYEQYF
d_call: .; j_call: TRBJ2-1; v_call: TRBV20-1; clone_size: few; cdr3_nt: TGCAGTGCTAGAGATTCGGCGGGCACATGGGACTACAATGAGCAGTTCTTC; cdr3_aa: CSARDSAGTWDYNEQFF
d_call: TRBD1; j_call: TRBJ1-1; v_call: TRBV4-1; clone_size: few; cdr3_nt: TGCGCCAGCAGGACATTGGGGACAGTCTCTGAAGCTTTCTTT; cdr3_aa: CASRTLGTVSEAFF
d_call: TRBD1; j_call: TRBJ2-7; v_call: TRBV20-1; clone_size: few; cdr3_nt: TGCAGTGCAGCGGACAGGCGTATTACCTACGAGCAGTACTTC; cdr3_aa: CSAADRRITYEQYF
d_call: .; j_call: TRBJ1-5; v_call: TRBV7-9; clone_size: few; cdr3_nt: TGTGCCAGCAGCTCACAGCCCGGTCAGCCCCAGCATTTT; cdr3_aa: CASSSQPGQPQHF
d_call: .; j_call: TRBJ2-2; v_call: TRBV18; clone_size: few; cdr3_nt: TGTGCCAGCTCACCATCGACTATCACCGGGGAGCTGTTTTTT; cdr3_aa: CASSPSTITGELFF
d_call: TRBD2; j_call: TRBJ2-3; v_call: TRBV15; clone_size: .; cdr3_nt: TGTGCCACCAGCAGAGGGATTGGGGCTAGCGGGAGCACAGATACGCAGTATTTT; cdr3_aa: CATSRGIGASGSTDTQYF
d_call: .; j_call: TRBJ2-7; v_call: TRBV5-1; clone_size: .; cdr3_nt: TGCGCCAGCAGCTTCGTACGACATTCCGAGCAGTACTTC; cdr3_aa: CASSFVRHSEQYF
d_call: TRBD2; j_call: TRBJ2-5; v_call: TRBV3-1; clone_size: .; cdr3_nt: TGTGCCAGCTCCAAAGAAGGAGTTAACCTAGCGGGCCAAGAGACCCAGTACTTC; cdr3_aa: CASSKEGVNLAGQETQYF
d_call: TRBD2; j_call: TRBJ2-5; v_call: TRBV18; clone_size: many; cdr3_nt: TGTGCCAGCTCAGCGGGACTACAGGAGACCCAGTACTTC; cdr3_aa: CASSAGLQETQYF
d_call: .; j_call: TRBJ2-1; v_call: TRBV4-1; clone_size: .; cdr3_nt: TGCGCCAGCAGCCCGACCGGGACGTACGTCAGCGATGAGCAGTTCTTC; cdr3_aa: CASSPTGTYVSDEQFF
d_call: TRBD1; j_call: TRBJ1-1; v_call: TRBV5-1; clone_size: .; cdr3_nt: TGCGCCAGCAGCTTGGAACGGACAGGGGTTACGAGGACTGAAGCTTTCTTT; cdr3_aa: CASSLERTGVTRTEAFF
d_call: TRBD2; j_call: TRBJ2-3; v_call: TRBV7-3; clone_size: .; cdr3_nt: TGTGCCAGCAGCTTAATGGCGGGAGGTCTCACAGATACGCAGTATTTT; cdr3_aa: CASSLMAGGLTDTQYF
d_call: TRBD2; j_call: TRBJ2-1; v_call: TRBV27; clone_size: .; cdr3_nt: TGTGCCAGCAGGACCTTAGCGGGACAAATAAACAATGAGCAGTTCTTC; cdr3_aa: CASRTLAGQINNEQFF
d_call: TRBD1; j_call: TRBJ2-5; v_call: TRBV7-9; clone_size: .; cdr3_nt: TGTGCCAGCTCCAGACAGGGCAAAGGGGAGACCCAGTACTTC; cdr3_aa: CASSRQGKGETQYF
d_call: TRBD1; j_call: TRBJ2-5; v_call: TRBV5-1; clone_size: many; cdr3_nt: TGCGCCAGCAGGTTGACAGGGAAGGAGACCCAGTACTTC; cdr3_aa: CASRLTGKETQYF
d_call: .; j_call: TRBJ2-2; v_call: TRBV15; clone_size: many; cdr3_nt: TGTGCCACCAGCAAACAAACAGGGCGGACCGGGGAGCTGTTTTTT; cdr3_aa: CATSKQTGRTGELFF
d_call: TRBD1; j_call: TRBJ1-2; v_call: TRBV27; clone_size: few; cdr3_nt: TGTGCCAGCAGCTTATCCCCACAGGGGGCGCGATATGGCTACACCTTC; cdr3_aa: CASSLSPQGARYGYTF
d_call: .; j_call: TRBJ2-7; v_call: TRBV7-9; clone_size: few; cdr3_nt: TGTGCCAGCAGCAGCGACCGGGAGTCCGCCTACGAGCAGTACTTC; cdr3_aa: CASSSDRESAYEQYF
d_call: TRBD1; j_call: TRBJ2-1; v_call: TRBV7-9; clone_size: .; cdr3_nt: TGTGCCAGCAGCCCCATGACAGGGGACAATGAGCAGTTCTTC; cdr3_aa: CASSPMTGDNEQFF
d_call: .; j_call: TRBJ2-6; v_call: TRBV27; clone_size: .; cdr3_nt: TGTGCCAGCAGTTACGCAGGAGCTGGGGCCAACGTCCTGACTTTC; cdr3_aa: CASSYAGAGANVLTF
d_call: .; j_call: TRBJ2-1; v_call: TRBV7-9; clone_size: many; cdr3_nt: TGTGCCAGCAGCCCCAGGATGGGTAGCGGACACAATGAGCAGTTCTTC; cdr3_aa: CASSPRMGSGHNEQFF
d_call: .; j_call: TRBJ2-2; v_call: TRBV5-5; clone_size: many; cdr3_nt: TGTGCCAGCACCTCAAGGGCAGGGTTGACCGGGGAGCTGTTTTTT; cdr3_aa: CASTSRAGLTGELFF
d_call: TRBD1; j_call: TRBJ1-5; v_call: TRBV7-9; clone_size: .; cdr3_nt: TGTGCCAGCAGCTTAGCGCGGGGGACAGCCACCAATCAGCCCCAGCATTTT; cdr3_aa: CASSLARGTATNQPQHF
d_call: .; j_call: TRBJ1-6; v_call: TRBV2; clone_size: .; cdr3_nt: TGTGCCAGCAGTACCCGATTGGTTACCTATAATTCACCCCTCCACTTT; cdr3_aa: CASSTRLVTYNSPLHF
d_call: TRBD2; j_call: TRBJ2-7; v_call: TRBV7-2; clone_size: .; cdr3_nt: TGTGCCAGCAGCTTACTAGCGGGAGGGAACCACGAGCAGTACTTC; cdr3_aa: CASSLLAGGNHEQYF
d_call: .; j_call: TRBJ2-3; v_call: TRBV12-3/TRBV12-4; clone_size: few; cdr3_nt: TGTGCCAGCAGAACCCAGGGGATTATGGCAGATACGCAGTATTTT; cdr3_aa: CASRTQGIMADTQYF
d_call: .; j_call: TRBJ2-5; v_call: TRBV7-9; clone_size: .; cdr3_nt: TGTGCCAGCAACATCGGGTGGGGCTACCAAGAGACCCAGTACTTC; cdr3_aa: CASNIGWGYQETQYF
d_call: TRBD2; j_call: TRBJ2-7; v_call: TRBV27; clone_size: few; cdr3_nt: TGTGCCAGCAGTTTTGCGCCCGCGGGAGCATACTACGAGCAGTACTTC; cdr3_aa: CASSFAPAGAYYEQYF